This TCR beta chain came from a study of yellow fever vaccine responses in identical twins. Whole-study results and caveats: Reported findings indicate that twins' vaccine T cell responses seemed partially convergent, partially personalized.

TCRdb used MiXCR to reprocess the RT-PCR reads, holding one entry per CDR3 protein. The sample records a few thousand distinct CDR3 sequences, approximately 80% being singletons. The CDR3 sequence is 14 residues long. The V end was cut by 5 bases, the J end by 2 bases, with 11 bases between. CDR1 MNHNS and CDR2 SASEGT come from the germline V gene. Worth noting for this clonotype: The target antigen is unknown.

The rearrangement uses TRBV6-1 and TRBJ2-3; D gene ambiguous. The material sequenced was T cells from blood (PBMCs), unsorted or a sorted subset (not recorded which), taken before or after yellow fever vaccination (not recorded which). The source of this sequence is a female donor who received the yellow fever vaccine. The CDR3 protein is CASSPRAYTDTQYF. CDR3 nucleotide sequence: TGTGCCAGCAGTCCCCGGGCTTACACAGATACGCAGTATTTT.